Below, 8 T cell receptor beta chains from the same sample are listed, as sequenced in a study of T cell clonality in common variable immunodeficiency. TCRdb's table, derived via immunoSEQ multiplex PCR, lists solely in-frame clones and lacks some. This sample has about 74,000 clones, each found more than once. Sequences were obtained from peripheral blood mononuclear cells. These receptor sequences come from a person between 18 and 70 years old in good health.

This clone was seen at least ten times. The read terminates 3 residues ahead of where the CDR3 ends, so the germline J gene completes it. The rearrangement uses TRBV30 and TRBJ1-5; D is possibly TRBD1 (5 bases). V gave up 1 base and J gave up 3 bases, with 7 bases separating them. The length of the CDR3 is 13 residues. Germline CDR1 reads GTSNPN; CDR2 reads SVGIG (reference sequence). The CDR3 is CAWSGQFNQPQHF. The part of the CDR3 DNA that was read is TGTGCCTGGAGTGGACAGTTCAATCAGCCC.

Ten or more counts support this clone. Read data end 3 residues before the CDR3 end; the end is taken from the germline J gene. V is TRBV29-1 and J is TRBJ2-1; D is perhaps TRBD1 (6 bases). Germline V CDR1 and CDR2: SQVTM, ANQGSEA. The CDR3 sequence is 17 residues long. The V gene lost 3 bases and the J gene lost 5 bases, with 23 bases spanning the gap. CDR3 amino acids: CSVDYPSYRVWDNEQFF. CDR3 DNA, as far as it was read: TGCAGCGTTGACTACCCGTCCTACAGGGTTTGGGACAATGAG.

This clone was picked up many times. The read comes to an end 3 residues before the CDR3 does, leaving the germline J gene to fill in the end. This chain connects TRBV10-3 to TRBJ2-3; tentatively, D is TRBD1 or TRBD2 (5 bases each). V was clipped by 6 bases and J by 3 bases, with 7 bases between them. Germline values: CDR1 ENHRY, CDR2 SYGVKD. The CDR3 spans 12 residues. The CDR3 is CAIRGETDTQYF. CDR3 bases read: TGTGCCATCAGAGGGGAGACAGATACG.

This clone occurred many times. At one end, the junction sequence differs from germline, possibly due to a read error. CDR3 DNA, as far as it was read: TGCGCCAGCAGCCAGGACTTTATTTCTAGCACAGATACG. Protein sequence: CASSQDFISSTDT. The whole CDR3 sequence reads CASSQDFISSTDTQYF. V gene TRBV4-2 combines with J gene TRBJ2-3, with D maybe TRBD2 (5 bases). The read is 3 residues too short to cover the CDR3 end, so that end is filled in from the germline J gene. The CDR3 contains 16 residues. Per germline, CDR1 LGHNA and CDR2 YNFKEQ.

This clone was seen ten or more times. The missing CDR3 end, 3 residues past where the read stops, is filled in from the germline J gene. The rearrangement links TRBV7-2 to TRBJ1-6; 9 nucleotides agree with TRBD1. Germline CDR1 and CDR2: SGHTA and FQGNSA. The CDR3 totals 11 residues. The V gene end was trimmed by 11 bases and the J gene end by 9 bases; junction bases not matched to a gene: 2. CDR3: CASGQGSPLHF. The covered CDR3 bases are TGTGCCTCGGGACAGGGTTCACCC.

This clone was found a few times. The read is 3 residues too short to cover the CDR3 end, so that end is filled in from the germline J gene. The genes are TRBV10-3 and TRBJ2-5; 7 nucleotides match TRBD2. The CDR3 spans 14 residues. V trimming: 5 bases; J trimming: 2 bases; junction bases outside the gene matches: 5. The germline gives CDR1 ENHRY, CDR2 SYGVKD. Incomplete CDR3 DNA: TGTGCCATCAGTAATAGCGGGTATCAAGAGACC. Protein product: CAISNSGYQET. The entire CDR3 is CAISNSGYQETQYF.

This clone has at least ten counts. Read coverage stops 3 residues before the CDR3 terminus; the germline J gene supplies the remainder. The chain couples TRBV5-1 to TRBJ2-6; D remains unclear. This CDR3 contains 15 residues. CDR1 and CDR2 (germline): SGHRS, YFSETQ. V was clipped by 3 bases and J by 0 bases, with 7 bases between them. The chain's CDR3 is CASSSSGSGANVLTF. Partial CDR3 DNA: TGCGCCAGCAGCTCCTCGGGCTCTGGGGCCAACGTC.

This clone was recorded at least ten times. The read terminates 3 residues before the CDR3 end, so the remaining end is supplied by the germline J gene. The V and J genes are TRBV28 and TRBJ2-1; D unresolved. The CDR3 runs 13 residues. The V end lost 5 bases, the J end lost 7 bases, and 12 bases lay between the germline ends. Germline V CDR1 and CDR2: MDHEN, SYDVKM. The CDR3 sequence: CASSPTALNEQFF. The part of the CDR3 DNA that was read is TGTGCCAGCAGTCCCACCGCGCTAAATGAG. Supplemented by reference TRBV28 and TRBJ2-1, the full variable domain reads DVKVTQSSRYLVKRTGEKVFLECVQDMDHENMFWYRQDPGLGLRLIYFSYDVKMKEKGDIPEGYSVSREKKERFSLILESASTNQTSMYLCASSPTALNEQFFGPGTRLTVL.